The present T cell receptor (beta chain) was sequenced within a study of CD8 T cells in ankylosing spondylitis. The CDR3 has 14 amino acids. Trimming cost V 5 bases and J 4 bases, with 12 bases left between them. Per the germline V gene, CDR1 is SGHAT and CDR2 is FQNNGV. Making the TCR beta libraries involved quantitative 5'-RACE with molecular barcodes. TCRdb independently ran MiXCR on the 5' RACE reads; one entry per CDR3 protein. Among about 240,000 distinct CDR3 sequences listed, less than 10% were seen once. Remarks on this clonotype: Its matching antigen is unknown. This could be a read error, since a much larger clone is one nucleotide away.

General study findings and limits: Disease-associated clones were CD8+ and fairly uncommon in peripheral blood. Reported data indicate significant enrichment of disease-linked clones within matched ankylosing spondylitis synovial fluid. Characteristic of ankylosing spondylitis blood, it appeared, was a TCR beta motif comprising several highly homologous variants.

Sequencing used blood, either unsorted or a sorted T cell fraction (not recorded which). The source is a male donor with ankylosing spondylitis or in good health (not recorded which). The rearrangement joins TRBV11-2 to TRBJ2-4; D is undetermined. CDR3 protein: CASSQIRCKNIQYF. CDR3 nucleotide sequence: TGTGCCAGCAGCCAGATCAGGTGTAAAAACATTCAGTACTTC.